This T cell receptor beta chain was sequenced in a study of blood T cell repertoires in COVID-19. Here immunoSEQ multiplex PCR was the method, and the copy in TCRdb shows in-frame clones only, minus some. The data contain approximately 300,000 clones, 75% to 95% of them singletons. Germline values: CDR1 SGDLS, CDR2 YYNGEE. V was shortened by 4 bases and J by 2 bases, with 13 bases between the two germline ends. The CDR3 has 14 residues. The sequence derives from a woman in her thirties with COVID-19, enrolled during active disease. The sequenced material came from peripheral blood. The V call is TRBV9, the J call TRBJ2-7; perhaps TRBD1 as D (7 bases). The CDR3 region has the DNA TGTGCCAGCAGCCCAGGGGGACTCCCCTACGAGCAGTACTTC. Translating gives CASSPGGLPYEQYF.